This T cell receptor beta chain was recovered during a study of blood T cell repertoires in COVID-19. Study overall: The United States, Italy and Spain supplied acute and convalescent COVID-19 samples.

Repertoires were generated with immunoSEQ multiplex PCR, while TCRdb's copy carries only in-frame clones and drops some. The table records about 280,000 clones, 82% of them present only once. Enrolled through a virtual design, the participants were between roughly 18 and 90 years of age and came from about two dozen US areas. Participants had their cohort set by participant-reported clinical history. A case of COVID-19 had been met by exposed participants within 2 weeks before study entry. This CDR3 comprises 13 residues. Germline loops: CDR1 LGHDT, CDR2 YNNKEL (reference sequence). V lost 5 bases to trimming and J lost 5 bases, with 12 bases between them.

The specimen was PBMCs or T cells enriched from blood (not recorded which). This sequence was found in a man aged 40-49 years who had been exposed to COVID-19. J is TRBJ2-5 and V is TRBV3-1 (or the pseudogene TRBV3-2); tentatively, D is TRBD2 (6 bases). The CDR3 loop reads CASSATSGETQYF. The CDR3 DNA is TGTGCCAGCAGCGCGACTAGTGGGGAGACCCAGTACTTC.